This T cell receptor beta chain was sequenced during a study of blood T cell repertoires in COVID-19. Study-level information: Samples representing acute and convalescent COVID-19 were sourced from the United States, Italy and Spain. PBMCs, B-cell-depleted T cells, or T cells were the source of the cDNA or gDNA that made up the material.

The CDR3 covers 16 residues. Germline V CDR1 and CDR2: LNHDA, SQIVND (reference sequence). J lost 2 bases, V lost 10 bases, and 13 bases had no gene match. Per the authors' pipeline: Amplification of reference gene primers provided the estimated nucleated cell counts. The data were produced by immunoSEQ multiplex PCR, yet TCRdb's version contains in-frame clones alone and is incomplete. V, J and clone size were drawn from that table, and D and trimming were deduced from the DNA. Here the sample spans approximately 84,000 clones, approximately 87% being singletons. Sequenced input: peripheral blood. This TCR was recovered from a human donor with active COVID-19. The donor label of this sample is uncertain. The chain uses TRBV19 and TRBJ2-3; 9 bases fit TRBD2. CDR3 in DNA: TGTGCCATGGCTAGCGGGGAAGAAAATAACACAGATACGCAGTATTTT. The encoded protein is CAMASGEENNTDTQYF.